Shown below are 24 T cell receptor beta chains from a single sample sequenced in a study of blood T cell repertoires in COVID-19 (dated by TCRdb to 2019 to 2021). To prepare the library, the immunoSEQ multiplex PCR assay was applied. TCRdb stores this immuneACCESS table with in-frame sequences only. Part of the clones is absent; in the studies checked, under half of the shortfall reflects unresolved V genes, and no reason is known for the rest. This sample comprises roughly 80,000 clones, roughly 73% of them detected only once. Clones ranked in the top ten supply more than 9% of the sample. The sequencing input was peripheral blood. Receptors originate from a human donor in a cohort sampled during active COVID-19.

V usage is TRBV9 and J usage is TRBJ1-3; D is unresolved. V shed 4 bases and J shed 0 bases, with 17 bases lying between them. The CDR3 runs to 17 residues. CDR1 and CDR2 (germline): SGDLS, YYNGEE. The CDR3 bases are TGTGCCAGCAGCCCCCATAGTAGCGACTACTCTGGAAACACCATATATTTT. It yields the protein CASSPHSSDYSGNTIYF.

The chain couples TRBV5-5 to TRBJ1-5; the D gene is possibly TRBD1 (6 bases). Germline-derived CDR1 and CDR2 are SGHKS and YYEKEE (reference sequence). Trimming shortened V by 4 bases and J by 3 bases, and 14 bases separated the two germline ends. CDR3 length equals 15 residues. The CDR3: CASSTGQSSNQPQHF. The CDR3 DNA sequence: TGTGCCAGCAGCACCGGACAGAGCTCCAATCAGCCCCAGCATTTT.

This clone has only a few counts. The rearrangement links TRBV4-2 to TRBJ2-7, with 9 bases aligning to TRBD1. The CDR3 contains 16 residues. The germline gives CDR1 LGHNA, CDR2 YNFKEQ. Losses at the gene ends were 3 bases for V and 2 bases for J; bases not matched to a gene: 8. In nucleotides, the CDR3 is TGTGCCAGCAGCCATCCCGGGACAGGGCCCACCTACGAGCAGTACTTC. Amino acid sequence: CASSHPGTGPTYEQYF.

The V call is TRBV4-1, the J call TRBJ1-2; D unclear. Trimming stripped 1 base from V and 5 bases from J, with 20 bases between. Germline values: CDR1 MGHRA, CDR2 YSYEKL. The CDR3 has 17 amino acids. The CDR3: CASSQVDFLGPRYGYTF. The CDR3 nucleotides are TGCGCCAGCAGCCAAGTGGATTTCCTAGGTCCCCGATATGGCTACACCTTC.

This sequence joins TRBV11-2 and TRBJ2-3, with TRBD1 as a possible D gene (5 bases). Germline V gene data show CDR1 as SGHAT and CDR2 as FQNNGV. The V end was cut by 5 bases, the J end by 2 bases, with 8 bases between. The CDR3 is 13 residues long. DNA of the CDR3: TGTGCCAGCAGCCGCAGGGACACAGATACGCAGTATTTT. It is translated as CASSRRDTDTQYF.

The chain combines TRBV27 with TRBJ1-4; D is perhaps TRBD1 (6 bases). The CDR3 covers 16 residues. V was cut by 4 bases and J by 8 bases, with 20 bases left in between. Germline V gives CDR1 MNHEY, CDR2 SMNVEV (reference sequence). The DNA for the CDR3 is TGTGCCAGCAGTTACCTCCGGGAACAGGGTGTCGAAAAACTGTTTTTT. This sequence encodes CASSYLREQGVEKLFF. Full variable domain (outside the CDR3, taken from reference TRBV27 and TRBJ1-4): EAQVTQNPRYLITVTGKKLTVTCSQNMNHEYMSWYRQDPGLGLRQIYYSMNVEVTDKGDVPEGYKVSRKEKRNFPLILESPSPNQTSLYFCASSYLREQGVEKLFFGSGTQLSVL.

J is TRBJ2-7 and V is TRBV4-2; TRBD1 is a possible D gene (5 bases). Germline lookup yields CDR1 LGHNA and CDR2 YNFKEQ. Between the trimmed V and J ends, which lost 1 base and 3 bases, there was a span of 10 bases. The CDR3 spans 14 residues. Written as DNA, the CDR3 is TGTGCCAGCAGCCAAGGCGGCAGGGACTACGAGCAGTACTTC. It encodes CASSQGGRDYEQYF.

The chain couples TRBV19 to TRBJ2-3; TRBD2 matches at 7 bases. Per the germline V gene, CDR1 is LNHDA and CDR2 is SQIVND (reference sequence). The CDR3 runs to 17 residues. Unmatched junction bases numbered 9, after V lost 3 bases and J lost 0 bases. In DNA form, the CDR3 reads TGTGCCAGTAGTATTAAGATTGGGACTACTAGCACAGATACGCAGTATTTT. It translates to CASSIKIGTTSTDTQYF.

This sequence joins TRBV9 and TRBJ2-1; D not resolved. This CDR3 spans 14 amino acids. CDR1 SGDLS and CDR2 YYNGEE come from the germline V gene. The germline V and J ends were trimmed by 4 bases and 5 bases, with 13 bases remaining between them. The CDR3 loop is CASSSSGLDNEQFF. For the CDR3, the DNA is TGTGCCAGCAGCTCCAGTGGGCTTGACAATGAGCAGTTCTTC.

This chain uses TRBV7-9 with TRBJ1-4; 9 bases map to TRBD1. The CDR3 loop spans 15 amino acids. In germline, CDR1 is SEHNR, CDR2 FQNEAQ (reference sequence). V gave up 4 bases and J gave up 3 bases; unmatched junction bases: 3. This CDR3 is CASSWDRDSNEKLFF. Written as DNA, the CDR3 is TGTGCCAGCAGCTGGGACAGGGACTCTAATGAAAAACTGTTTTTT. Based on the CDR3 plus reference TRBV7-9 and TRBJ1-4, the full variable domain is DTGVSQNPRHKITKRGQNVTFRCDPISEHNRLYWYRQTLGQGPEFLTYFQNEAQLEKSRLLSDRFSAERPKGSFSTLEIQRTEQGDSAMYLCASSWDRDSNEKLFFGSGTQLSVL.

This clone was counted only a few times. The CDR3 protein is CASSLAGNNQPQHF. The CDR3 DNA reads as TGCGCCAGCAGCTTGGCCGGGAACAATCAGCCCCAGCATTTT. The V gene is TRBV5-1, the J gene TRBJ1-5; the D is unclear. Trimming removed 0 bases from V and 3 bases from J, with 7 bases in between. The CDR3 covers 14 residues. Looked up from germline, CDR1 is SGHRS and CDR2 is YFSETQ.

The chain couples TRBV5-1 to TRBJ1-1, with D possibly TRBD1 on 6 matching bases. Deletions cut 6 bases from V and 8 bases from J, with 23 bases between. The CDR3 loop spans 15 amino acids. CDR1 SGHRS and CDR2 YFSETQ come from the germline V gene. The CDR3 is CASKPVGQSHNEAFF. The CDR3 DNA reads as TGCGCCAGCAAACCCGTAGGACAGAGCCATAACGAAGCTTTCTTT.

The J gene is TRBJ2-1, the V gene TRBV10-2, with 8 bases identical to TRBD2. The germline gives CDR1 WSHSY, CDR2 SAAADI. V was clipped by 7 bases and J by 10 bases; unmatched bases: 9. The CDR3 spans 13 residues. This CDR3 is CASKEAGVKEQFF. CDR3 DNA: TGCGCCAGCAAGGAAGCGGGGGTTAAAGAGCAGTTCTTC.

This clone was detected a few times. This rearrangement joins TRBV5-4 to TRBJ2-3; 9 bases align to TRBD2. In germline, CDR1 is SGHNT, CDR2 YYREEE (reference sequence). The CDR3 has 17 amino acids. V shed 1 base, J shed 6 bases, and the junction held 12 bases outside the gene matches. This CDR3 is CASSLRGRGGATDTQYF. CDR3 coding DNA: TGTGCCAGCAGCTTGCGTGGCCGCGGGGGGGCCACCGATACGCAGTATTTT.

The chain is built from TRBV15 and TRBJ1-2, with D perhaps TRBD1 (5 bases). This CDR3 spans 17 amino acids. V lost 5 bases, J lost 4 bases, and 23 bases lay in between. CDR1 LNHNV and CDR2 YYDKDF come from the germline V gene (reference sequence). This chain's CDR3 is CATSRGLKVPSSYGYTF. CDR3 sequence (DNA): TGTGCCACCAGCCGGGGACTCAAGGTCCCTTCCTCCTATGGCTACACCTTC.

The gene calls are TRBV27 and TRBJ2-7; 8 nucleotides line up with TRBD1. Germline CDR1 MNHEY, CDR2 SMNVEV (reference sequence). This CDR3 comprises 14 residues. Trimming took 3 bases from V and 6 from J; bases not matched to a gene: 7. CDR3 DNA sequence: TGTGCCAGCAGTTTCGGGCAGGGGGCTGGCGAGCAGTACTTC. Amino acid sequence: CASSFGQGAGEQYF.

V gene TRBV24-1 combines with J gene TRBJ2-1; 9 bases align to TRBD2. Germline CDR1 and CDR2: KGHDR and SFDVKD. Trimming at V came to 4 bases and at J to 6 bases, leaving 9 bases not matched to a gene. The CDR3 contains 16 residues. In nucleotides, the CDR3 is TGTGCCACCAGTGACCCGAGCGGGGGGAGACCCAATGAGCAGTTCTTC. This translates into CATSDPSGGRPNEQFF.

J is TRBJ1-2 and V is TRBV30; D unresolved. This CDR3 contains 11 residues. Trimming removed 0 bases from V and 8 bases from J, with 7 bases in between. The germline CDR1 and CDR2 sequences are GTSNPN and SVGIG (reference sequence). For the CDR3, the DNA is TGTGCCTGGAGTGTTGGGGAGGGCTACACCTTC. Amino acid sequence: CAWSVGEGYTF.

The DNA for the CDR3 is TGTGCCACTCGCGGCACTGAAGCTTTCTTT. This sequence encodes CATRGTEAFF. The V call is TRBV6-6, the J call TRBJ1-1; D gene unclear. Germline CDR1 is MNHNY and CDR2 is SVGAGI (reference sequence). V dropped 10 bases and J dropped 4 bases, with 7 bases sitting between them. The CDR3 runs to 10 residues.

The chain links TRBV7-2 to TRBJ2-3, with 11 bases that match TRBD2. The J segment lost 5 bases and the V segment lost 5 bases, leaving 9 bases of the junction unmatched. Germline CDR1 is SGHTA and CDR2 is FQGNSA. CDR3 length: 16 amino acids. CDR3 sequence reads: CASSLRVAGGQDTQYF. The CDR3 DNA is TGTGCCAGCAGCCTCAGGGTAGCGGGGGGGCAAGATACGCAGTATTTT. The full variable domain, rest sourced from reference TRBV7-2 and TRBJ2-3, is GAGVSQSPSNKVTEKGKDVELRCDPISGHTALYWYRQSLGQGLEFLIYFQGNSAPDKSGLPSDRFSAERTGGSVSTLTIQRTQQEDSAVYLCASSLRVAGGQDTQYFGPGTRLTVL.

The chain carries TRBV30 and TRBJ1-6; perhaps TRBD1 as D (5 bases). CDR3 size: 14 residues. Germline assignment: CDR1 GTSNPN and CDR2 SVGIG (reference sequence). V lost 5 bases, J lost 6 bases, and 14 bases lay in between. CDR3 region: CAWDVGGGNSPLHF. The CDR3 coding sequence is TGTGCCTGGGACGTGGGGGGGGGTAATTCACCCCTCCACTTT.

This chain connects TRBV4-1 to TRBJ1-1; no reliable D call. V was pared by 0 bases and J by 8 bases, with 10 bases between. The V gene's germline CDR1 is MGHRA and CDR2 YSYEKL. This CDR3 spans 13 amino acids. CDR3 sequence: CASSQDWSGEAFF. The CDR3 nucleotides are TGCGCCAGCAGCCAAGATTGGTCCGGGGAAGCTTTCTTT.

The chain carries TRBV11-3 and TRBJ2-2; 9 nucleotides align to TRBD2. V was pared by 5 bases and J by 6 bases, with 7 bases of the junction left unmatched. This CDR3 is 15 amino acids long. The germline CDR1 and CDR2 sequences are SGHNT and YENEEA. The CDR3 bases are TGTGCCAGCAGCCGGACGACTAGCGGTGCCGGGGAGCTGTTTTTT. This translates into CASSRTTSGAGELFF. Based on the CDR3 plus reference TRBV11-3 and TRBJ2-2, the full variable domain is EAGVVQSPRYKIIEKKQPVAFWCNPISGHNTLYWYLQNLGQGPELLIRYENEEAVDDSQLPKDRFSAERLKGVDSTLKIQPAELGDSAVYLCASSRTTSGAGELFFGEGSRLTVL.

The rearrangement joins TRBV3-1 (or the pseudogene TRBV3-2) to TRBJ1-1; D not resolved. The germline V and J ends were trimmed by 0 bases and 8 bases, with 13 bases remaining between them. Per the germline V gene, CDR1 is LGHDT and CDR2 is YNNKEL (reference sequence). The CDR3 is made up of 14 amino acids. The CDR3 here is CASSQDQAGREAFF. CDR3 DNA: TGTGCCAGCAGCCAAGATCAGGCAGGCAGGGAAGCTTTCTTT.